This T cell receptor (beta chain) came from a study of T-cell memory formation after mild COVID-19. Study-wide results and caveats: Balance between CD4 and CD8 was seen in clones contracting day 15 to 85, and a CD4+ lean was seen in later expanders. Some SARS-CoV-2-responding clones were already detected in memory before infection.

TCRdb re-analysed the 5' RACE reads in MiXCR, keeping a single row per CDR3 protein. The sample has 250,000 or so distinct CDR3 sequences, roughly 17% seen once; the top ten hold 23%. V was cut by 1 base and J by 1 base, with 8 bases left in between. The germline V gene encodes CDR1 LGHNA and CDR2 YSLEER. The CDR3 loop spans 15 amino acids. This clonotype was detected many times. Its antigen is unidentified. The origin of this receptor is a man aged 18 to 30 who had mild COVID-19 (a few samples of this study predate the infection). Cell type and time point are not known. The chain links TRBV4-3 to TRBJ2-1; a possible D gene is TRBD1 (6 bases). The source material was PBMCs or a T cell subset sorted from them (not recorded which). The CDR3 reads CASSQGTASYNEQFF. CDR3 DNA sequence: TGCGCCAGCAGCCAAGGGACAGCTTCCTACAATGAGCAGTTCTTC.